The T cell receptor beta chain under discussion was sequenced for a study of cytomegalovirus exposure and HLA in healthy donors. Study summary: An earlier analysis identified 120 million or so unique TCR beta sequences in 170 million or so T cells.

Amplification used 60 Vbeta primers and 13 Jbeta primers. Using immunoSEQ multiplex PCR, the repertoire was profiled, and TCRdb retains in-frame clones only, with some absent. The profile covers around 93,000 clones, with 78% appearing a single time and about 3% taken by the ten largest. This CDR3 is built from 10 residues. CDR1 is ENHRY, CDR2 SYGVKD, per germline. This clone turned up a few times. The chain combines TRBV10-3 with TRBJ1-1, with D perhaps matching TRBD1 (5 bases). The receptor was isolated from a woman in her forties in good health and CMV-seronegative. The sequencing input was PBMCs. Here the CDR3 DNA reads TGTGTGGGGCCCACTTCAGGTGCTTTCTTT. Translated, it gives CVGPTSGAFF.